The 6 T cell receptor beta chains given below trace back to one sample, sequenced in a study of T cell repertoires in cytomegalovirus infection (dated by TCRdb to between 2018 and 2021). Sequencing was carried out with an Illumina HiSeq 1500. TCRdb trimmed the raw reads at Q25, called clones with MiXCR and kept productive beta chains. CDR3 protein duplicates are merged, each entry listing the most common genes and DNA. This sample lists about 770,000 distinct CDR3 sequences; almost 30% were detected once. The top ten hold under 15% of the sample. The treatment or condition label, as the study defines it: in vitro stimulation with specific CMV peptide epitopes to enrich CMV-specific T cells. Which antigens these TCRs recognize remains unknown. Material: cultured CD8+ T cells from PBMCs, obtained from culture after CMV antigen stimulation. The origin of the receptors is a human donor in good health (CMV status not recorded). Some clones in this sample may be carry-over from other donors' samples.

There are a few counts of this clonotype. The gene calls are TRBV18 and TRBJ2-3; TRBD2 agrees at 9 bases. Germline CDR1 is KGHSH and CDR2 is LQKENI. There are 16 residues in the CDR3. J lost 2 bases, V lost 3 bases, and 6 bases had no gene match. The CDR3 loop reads CASSPASGDYTDTQYF. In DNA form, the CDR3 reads TGTGCCAGCTCACCGGCTAGCGGGGACTACACAGATACGCAGTATTTT. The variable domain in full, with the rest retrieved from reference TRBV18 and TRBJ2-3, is NAGVMQNPRHLVRRRGQEARLRCSPMKGHSHVYWYRQLPEEGLKFMVYLQKENIIDESGMPKERFSAEFPKEGPSILRIQQVVRGDSAAYFCASSPASGDYTDTQYFGPGTRLTVL.

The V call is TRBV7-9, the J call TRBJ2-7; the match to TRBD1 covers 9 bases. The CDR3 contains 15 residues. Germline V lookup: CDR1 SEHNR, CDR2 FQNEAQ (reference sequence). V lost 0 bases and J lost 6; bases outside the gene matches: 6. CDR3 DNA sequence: TGTGCCAGCAGCTTAGCGCCGGGACAGGGACTCGAGCAGTACTTC. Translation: CASSLAPGQGLEQYF.

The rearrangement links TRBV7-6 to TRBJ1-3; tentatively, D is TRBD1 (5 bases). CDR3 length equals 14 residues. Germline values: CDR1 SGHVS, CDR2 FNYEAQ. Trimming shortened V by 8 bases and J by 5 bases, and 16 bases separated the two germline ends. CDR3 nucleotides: TGTGCCAGCGGCCCAACAGGATCCAGAAACACCATATATTTT. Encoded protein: CASGPTGSRNTIYF.

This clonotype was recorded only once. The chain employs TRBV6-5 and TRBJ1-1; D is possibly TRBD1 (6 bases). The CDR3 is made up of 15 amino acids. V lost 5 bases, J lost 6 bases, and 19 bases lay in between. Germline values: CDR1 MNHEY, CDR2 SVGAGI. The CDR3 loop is CASSSPSGVGAEAFF. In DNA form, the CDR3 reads TGTGCCAGCAGTAGTCCGTCAGGGGTGGGTGCTGAAGCTTTCTTT.

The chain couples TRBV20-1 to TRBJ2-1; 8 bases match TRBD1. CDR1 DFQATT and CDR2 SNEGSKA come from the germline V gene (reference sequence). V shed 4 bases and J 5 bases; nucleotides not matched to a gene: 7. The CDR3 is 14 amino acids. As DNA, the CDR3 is TGCAGTGCTAACAGGGGGGCATCTAACAATGAGCAGTTCTTC. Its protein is CSANRGASNNEQFF.

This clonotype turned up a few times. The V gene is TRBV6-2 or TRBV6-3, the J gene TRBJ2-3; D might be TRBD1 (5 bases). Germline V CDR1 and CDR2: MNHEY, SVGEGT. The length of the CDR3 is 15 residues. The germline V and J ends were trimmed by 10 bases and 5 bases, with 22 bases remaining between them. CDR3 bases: TGTGCCATCACTCAGTCTGGCAGGGATGAAGATACGCAGTATTTT. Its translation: CAITQSGRDEDTQYF.